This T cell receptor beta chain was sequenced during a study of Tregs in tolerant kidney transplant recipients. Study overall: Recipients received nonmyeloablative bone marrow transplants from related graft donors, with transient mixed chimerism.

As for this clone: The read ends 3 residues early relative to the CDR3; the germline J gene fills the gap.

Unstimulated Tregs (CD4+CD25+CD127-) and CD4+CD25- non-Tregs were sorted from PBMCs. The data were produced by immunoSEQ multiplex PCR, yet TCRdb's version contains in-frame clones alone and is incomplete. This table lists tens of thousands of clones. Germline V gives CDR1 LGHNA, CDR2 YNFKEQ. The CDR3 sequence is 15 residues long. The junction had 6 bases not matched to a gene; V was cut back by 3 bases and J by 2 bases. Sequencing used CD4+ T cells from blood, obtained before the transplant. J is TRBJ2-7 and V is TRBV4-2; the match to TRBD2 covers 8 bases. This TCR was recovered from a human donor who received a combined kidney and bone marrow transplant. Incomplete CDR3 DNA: TGTGCCAGCAGCCATCGGGAGGGGCGCCCCTACGAG. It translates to CASSHREGRPYE. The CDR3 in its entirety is CASSHREGRPYEQYF.